Included here is one T cell receptor beta chain sequence, with context. Its target is not known. The method was immunoSEQ multiplex PCR; TCRdb's version includes in-frame clones alone and lacks a portion of them. The profile shows about 92,000 clones, around 90% of them singletons. The record originates from a study of T cell responses to AZD1222 COVID-19 vaccine. Overall study findings and caveats: Females outnumbered males among donors, who were mostly white British; clonal diversity was possibly underestimated. Targets within unmutated variant regions were reportedly found for nearly half of spike-specific TCRs.

The CDR3 has 15 residues. The germline V gene encodes CDR1 MRHNA and CDR2 SNTAGT. Trimming took 2 bases from V and 3 from J; bases not matched to a gene: 1. This specimen consisted of peripheral blood, obtained on day 0 of AZD1222 vaccination. The clonotype was recovered from an adult in good health. This sequence joins TRBV6-4 and TRBJ2-1, with 10 bases identical to TRBD1. CDR3 sequence: CASSDRTGGYNEQFF. As DNA, the CDR3 is TGTGCCAGCAGTGACCGGACAGGGGGCTACAATGAGCAGTTCTTC.